This TCR beta chain stems from a study of blood T cell repertoires in COVID-19. About the research overall: Sites across the United States, Italy and Spain contributed samples from acute and convalescent COVID-19.

Only in-frame clones appear in the TCRdb table, and some are missing; sequencing was by immunoSEQ multiplex PCR. The sample holds around 200,000 clones, around 89% seen once. Sequenced: peripheral blood. The sequence was collected from a man over 45 with acute or convalescent COVID-19.

CDR3 residues: CASSWGSGTYEQYF. The DNA for the CDR3 is TGTGCCAGCAGCTGGGGGAGCGGGACCTACGAGCAGTACTTC. The chain recombines TRBV7-2 with TRBJ2-7, with 7 bases matching TRBD2. The CDR3 loop spans 14 amino acids. From germline, CDR1 is SGHTA and CDR2 FQGNSA. The V segment lost 4 bases and the J segment 2 bases; nucleotides outside the gene matches: 5.